This TCR beta chain was retrieved from a study of T cell responses to AZD1222 COVID-19 vaccine. Libraries were prepared by immunoSEQ multiplex PCR; TCRdb keeps only in-frame clonotypes and omits some of them. The table has under 150,000 clones, 70% to 90% seen once. General study results and limits: Most donors were white British, females outnumbered males, and clonal diversity was possibly underestimated. Close to half of spike-specific TCRs reportedly recognize unmutated variant regions.

As regards this clone: Its antigen is undetermined.

This receptor was obtained from an adult in good health. Sequencing used peripheral blood, obtained on day 0 of AZD1222 vaccination.

The DNA of the CDR3 is TGTGCCAGCAGTTACTCCACAGGACGGAGGCCTGAAGCTTTCTTT. Residues: CASSYSTGRRPEAFF. The chain is built from TRBV6-2 or TRBV6-3 and TRBJ1-1; D may be TRBD1 (5 bases). The V gene's germline CDR1 is MNHEY and CDR2 SVGEGT. The CDR3 extends over 15 amino acids. V was pared by 0 bases and J by 6 bases, with 14 bases between.